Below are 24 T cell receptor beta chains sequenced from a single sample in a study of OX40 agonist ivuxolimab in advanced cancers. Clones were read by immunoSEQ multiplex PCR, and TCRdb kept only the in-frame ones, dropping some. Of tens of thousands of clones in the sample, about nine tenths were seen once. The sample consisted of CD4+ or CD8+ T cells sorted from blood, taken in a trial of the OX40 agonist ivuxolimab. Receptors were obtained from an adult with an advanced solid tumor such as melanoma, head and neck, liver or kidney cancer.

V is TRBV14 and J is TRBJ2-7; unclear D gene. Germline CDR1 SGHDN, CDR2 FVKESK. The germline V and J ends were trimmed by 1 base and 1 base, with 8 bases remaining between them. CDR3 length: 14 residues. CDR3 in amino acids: CASSQGHASYEQYF. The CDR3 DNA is TGTGCCAGCAGCCAAGGACACGCGTCCTACGAGCAGTACTTC.

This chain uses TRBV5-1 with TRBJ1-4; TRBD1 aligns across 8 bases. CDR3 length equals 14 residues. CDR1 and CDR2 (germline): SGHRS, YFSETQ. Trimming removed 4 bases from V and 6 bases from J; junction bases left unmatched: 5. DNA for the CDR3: TGCGCCAGCAGCGGGGGACAGGCGTATGAAAAACTGTTTTTT. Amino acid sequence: CASSGGQAYEKLFF.

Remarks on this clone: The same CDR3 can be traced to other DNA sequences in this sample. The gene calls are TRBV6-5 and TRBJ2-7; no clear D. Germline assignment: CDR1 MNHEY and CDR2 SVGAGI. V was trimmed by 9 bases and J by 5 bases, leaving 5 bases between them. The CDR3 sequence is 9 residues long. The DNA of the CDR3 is TGTGCCAGTGGAGACGAGCAGTACTTC. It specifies CASGDEQYF.

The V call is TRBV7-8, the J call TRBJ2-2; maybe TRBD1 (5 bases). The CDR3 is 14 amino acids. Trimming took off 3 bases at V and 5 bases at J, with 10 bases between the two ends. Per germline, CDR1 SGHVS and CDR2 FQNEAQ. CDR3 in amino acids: CASSFQKGTGELFF. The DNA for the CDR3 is TGTGCCAGCAGCTTCCAAAAGGGGACCGGGGAGCTGTTTTTT.

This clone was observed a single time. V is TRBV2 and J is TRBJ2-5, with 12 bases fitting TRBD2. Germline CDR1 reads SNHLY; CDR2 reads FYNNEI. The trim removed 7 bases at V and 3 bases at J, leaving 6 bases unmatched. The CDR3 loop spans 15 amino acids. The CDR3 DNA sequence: TGTGCCAGCACCCCGACTAGCGGGAGAAAAGAGACCCAGTACTTC. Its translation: CASTPTSGRKETQYF. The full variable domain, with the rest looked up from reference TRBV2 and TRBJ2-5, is EPEVTQTPSHQVTQMGQEVILRCVPISNHLYFYWYRQILGQKVEFLVSFYNNEISEKSEIFDDQFSVERPDGSNFTLKIRSTKLEDSAMYFCASTPTSGRKETQYFGPGTRLLVL.

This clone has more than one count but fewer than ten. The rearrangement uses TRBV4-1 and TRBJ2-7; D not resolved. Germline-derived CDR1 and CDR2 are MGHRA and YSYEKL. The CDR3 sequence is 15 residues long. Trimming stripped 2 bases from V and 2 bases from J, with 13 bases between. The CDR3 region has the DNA TGCGCCAGCAGCCAAACTACAGATGGGCCCTACGAGCAGTACTTC. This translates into CASSQTTDGPYEQYF.

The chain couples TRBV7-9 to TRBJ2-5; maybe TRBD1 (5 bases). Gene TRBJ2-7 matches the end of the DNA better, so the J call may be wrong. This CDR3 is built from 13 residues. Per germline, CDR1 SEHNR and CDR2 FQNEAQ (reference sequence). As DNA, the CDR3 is TGTGCCAGCAGCTTTTCAGGGTCCTACGAGCAGTACTTC. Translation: CASSFSGSYEQYF.

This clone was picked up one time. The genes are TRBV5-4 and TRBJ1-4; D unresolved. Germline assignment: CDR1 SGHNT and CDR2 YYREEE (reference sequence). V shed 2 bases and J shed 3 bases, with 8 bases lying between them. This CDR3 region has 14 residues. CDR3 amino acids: CASSFQEANEKLFF. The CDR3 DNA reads TGTGCCAGCAGCTTCCAAGAGGCTAATGAAAAACTGTTTTTT.

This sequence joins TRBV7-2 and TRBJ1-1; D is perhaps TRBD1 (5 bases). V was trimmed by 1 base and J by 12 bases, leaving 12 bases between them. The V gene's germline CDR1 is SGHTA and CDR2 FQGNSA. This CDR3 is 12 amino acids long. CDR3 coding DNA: TGTGCCAGCAGCTTAGGGCAGGGTCGGACTTTCTTT. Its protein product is CASSLGQGRTFF. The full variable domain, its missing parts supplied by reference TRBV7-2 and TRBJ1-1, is GAGVSQSPSNKVTEKGKDVELRCDPISGHTALYWYRQSLGQGLEFLIYFQGNSAPDKSGLPSDRFSAERTGGSVSTLTIQRTQQEDSAVYLCASSLGQGRTFFGQGTRLTVV.

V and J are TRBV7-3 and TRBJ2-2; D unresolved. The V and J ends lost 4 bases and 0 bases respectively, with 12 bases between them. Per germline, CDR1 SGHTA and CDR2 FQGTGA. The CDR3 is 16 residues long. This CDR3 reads CASSSHEATNTGELFF. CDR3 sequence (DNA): TGTGCCAGCAGCTCCCATGAGGCAACGAACACCGGGGAGCTGTTTTTT.

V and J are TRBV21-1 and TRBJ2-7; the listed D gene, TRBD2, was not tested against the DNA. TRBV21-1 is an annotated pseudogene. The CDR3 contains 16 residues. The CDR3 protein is CASSKGGGGVPYEQYF. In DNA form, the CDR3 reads TGTGCCAGCAGCAAAGGGGGCGGGGGGGTCCCCTACGAGCAGTACTTC.

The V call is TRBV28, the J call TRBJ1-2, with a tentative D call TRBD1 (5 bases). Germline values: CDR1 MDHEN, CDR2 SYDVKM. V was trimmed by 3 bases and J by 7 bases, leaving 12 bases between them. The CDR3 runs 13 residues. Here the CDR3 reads CASSLGTVSGYTF. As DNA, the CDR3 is TGTGCCAGCAGTTTGGGGACGGTCTCTGGCTACACCTTC.

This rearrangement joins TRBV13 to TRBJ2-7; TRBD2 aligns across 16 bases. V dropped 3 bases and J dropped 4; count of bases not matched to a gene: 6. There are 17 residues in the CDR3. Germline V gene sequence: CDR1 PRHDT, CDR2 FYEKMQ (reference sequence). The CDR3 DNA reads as TGTGCCAGCAGCTTCCCGGGACTAGCGGGAGGGCATTACGAGCAGTACTTC. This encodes CASSFPGLAGGHYEQYF.

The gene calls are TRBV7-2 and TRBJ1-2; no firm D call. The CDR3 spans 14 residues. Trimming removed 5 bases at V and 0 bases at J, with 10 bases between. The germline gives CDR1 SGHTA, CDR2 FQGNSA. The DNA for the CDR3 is TGTGCCAGCAGCCGGAGCGCAACTAACTATGGCTACACCTTC. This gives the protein CASSRSATNYGYTF.

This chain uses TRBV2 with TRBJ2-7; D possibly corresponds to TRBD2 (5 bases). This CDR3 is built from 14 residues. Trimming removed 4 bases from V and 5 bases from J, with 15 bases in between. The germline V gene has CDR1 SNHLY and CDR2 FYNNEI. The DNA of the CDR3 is TGTGCCAGCAGTGTAGGAGGTCTTTTTGACGAGCAGTACTTC. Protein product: CASSVGGLFDEQYF.

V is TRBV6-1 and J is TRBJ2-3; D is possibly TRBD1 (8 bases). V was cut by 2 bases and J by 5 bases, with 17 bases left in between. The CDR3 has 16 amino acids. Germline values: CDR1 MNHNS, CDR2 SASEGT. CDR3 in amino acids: CASSEPTGGVEDTQYF. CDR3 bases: TGTGCCAGCAGTGAACCTACAGGGGGGGTGGAAGATACGCAGTATTTT.

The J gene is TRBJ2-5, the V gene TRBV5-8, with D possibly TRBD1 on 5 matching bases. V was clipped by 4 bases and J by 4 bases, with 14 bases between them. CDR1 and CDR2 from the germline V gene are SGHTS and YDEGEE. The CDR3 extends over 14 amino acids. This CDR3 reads CASSPRTSGETQYF. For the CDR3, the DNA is TGTGCCAGCAGCCCCAGGACATCCGGAGAGACCCAGTACTTC.

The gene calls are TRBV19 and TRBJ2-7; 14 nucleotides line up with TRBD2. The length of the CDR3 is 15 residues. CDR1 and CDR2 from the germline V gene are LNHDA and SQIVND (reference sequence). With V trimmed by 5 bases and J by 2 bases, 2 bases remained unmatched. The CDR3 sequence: CASSRLAGGTYEQYF. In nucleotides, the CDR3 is TGTGCCAGTAGTCGACTAGCGGGGGGGACCTACGAGCAGTACTTC.

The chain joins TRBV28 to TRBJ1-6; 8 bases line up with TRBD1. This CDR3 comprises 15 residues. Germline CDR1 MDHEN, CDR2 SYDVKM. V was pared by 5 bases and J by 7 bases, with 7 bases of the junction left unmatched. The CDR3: CASSTQGTGNSPLHF. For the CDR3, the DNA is TGTGCCAGCAGTACACAGGGGACAGGAAATTCACCCCTCCACTTT.

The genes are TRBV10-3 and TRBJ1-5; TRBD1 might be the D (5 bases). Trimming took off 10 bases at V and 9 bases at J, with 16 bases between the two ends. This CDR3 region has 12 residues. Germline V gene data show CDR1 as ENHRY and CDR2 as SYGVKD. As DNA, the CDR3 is TGTGCCACAAGGGGTCAGGGTGGGCCCCAGCATTTT. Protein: CATRGQGGPQHF.

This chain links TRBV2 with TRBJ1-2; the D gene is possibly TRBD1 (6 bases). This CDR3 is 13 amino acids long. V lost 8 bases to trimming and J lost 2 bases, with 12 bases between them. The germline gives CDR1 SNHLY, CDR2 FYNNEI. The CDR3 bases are TGTGCCAGCCGGGACATCCTAAACTATGGCTACACCTTC. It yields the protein CASRDILNYGYTF.

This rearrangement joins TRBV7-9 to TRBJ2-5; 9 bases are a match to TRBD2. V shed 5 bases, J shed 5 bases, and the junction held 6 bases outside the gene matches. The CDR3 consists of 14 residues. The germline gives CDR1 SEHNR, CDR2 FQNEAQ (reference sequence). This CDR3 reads CASSPGLAWETQYF. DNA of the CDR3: TGTGCCAGCAGCCCTGGACTAGCGTGGGAGACCCAGTACTTC.

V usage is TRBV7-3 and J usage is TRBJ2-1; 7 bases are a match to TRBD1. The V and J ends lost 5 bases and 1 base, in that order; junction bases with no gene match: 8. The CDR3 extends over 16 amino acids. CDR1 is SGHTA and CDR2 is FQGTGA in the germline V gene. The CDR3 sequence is CASSPQGVLSYNEQFF. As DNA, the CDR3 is TGTGCCAGCAGCCCCCAGGGGGTCCTTTCCTACAATGAGCAGTTCTTC.

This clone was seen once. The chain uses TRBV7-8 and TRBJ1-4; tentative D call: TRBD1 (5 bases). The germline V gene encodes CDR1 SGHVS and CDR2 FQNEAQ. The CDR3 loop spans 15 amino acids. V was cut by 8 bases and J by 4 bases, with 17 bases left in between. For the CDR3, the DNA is TGTGCCAGCCGATTTGGGGCAGGGTTTAATGAAAAACTGTTTTTT. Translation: CASRFGAGFNEKLFF.